A selection of T cell receptor beta chains follows, all from one sample in a study of CD8+CD57+ T cells in acquired aplastic anemia. TCRdb analysed the reads with MiXCR anew, one entry per CDR3 protein. Of fewer than 250,000 distinct CDR3 sequences listed, more than 45% are singletons. Sequencing was done on a sample of sorted CD4+, CD8+, or CD8+CD57+ T cells (not recorded which) from PBMCs. Every receptor here comes from a human donor with aplastic anemia. The CDR3 runs from the conserved cysteine through the conserved F or W. Fields, in order: clone size, D gene, J gene, V gene, CDR3 DNA, CDR3 protein. The D gene is left open where the match is weak. Expanded clones get a size class; other rows say once, few or many, or leave the size out.

>-|-|TRBJ1-6|TRBV2
TGTGCCAGCCGACCCTGGGCAGGTAATTCACCCCTCCACTTT
CASRPWAGNSPLHF
>many|-|TRBJ2-4|TRBV7-9
TGTGCCAGCAGCGCAGAAGGGTTTACCAAAAACATTCAGTACTTC
CASSAEGFTKNIQYF
>-|TRBD2|TRBJ2-7|TRBV7-2
TGTGCCAGCAGCGCATTAGCGGGGGCCTTCTACGAGCAGTACTTC
CASSALAGAFYEQYF
>-|-|TRBJ2-7|TRBV7-3
TGTGCCAGCAGCCTTAACCGACAGGTGGGGATGGGCGAGCAGTACTTC
CASSLNRQVGMGEQYF
>many|-|TRBJ2-1|TRBV6-2/TRBV6-3
TGTGCCAGCAGTTACTCGAGTTCACGTGAGCAGTTCTTC
CASSYSSSREQFF
>-|-|TRBJ1-1|TRBV7-8
TGTGCCAGCGCTTTTGCAGGGATCACTGAAGCTTTCTTT
CASAFAGITEAFF
>once|TRBD2|TRBJ2-7|TRBV20-1
TGCAGTGCTAGAGATCTAGCGGAGAACTACGAGCAGTACTTC
CSARDLAENYEQYF
>few|TRBD2|TRBJ2-1|TRBV10-2
TGCGCCAGCAGTGAGTCGAGGGGGGCTAGCGGGAGGTATGAGCAGTTCTTC
CASSESRGASGRYEQFF
>-|-|TRBJ1-4|TRBV29-1
TGCAGCGTTTCCGATGCGGTAGCAACTAATGAAAAACTGTTTTTT
CSVSDAVATNEKLFF
>-|-|TRBJ1-3|TRBV15
TGTGCCACCAGCAGAGATCGGGTCTTCTCTGGAAACACCATATATTTT
CATSRDRVFSGNTIYF
>-|-|TRBJ1-2|TRBV5-4
TGTGCCAGCAGCTTGGGGGAGGGCGGCTATGGCTACACCTTC
CASSLGEGGYGYTF
>-|-|TRBJ1-6|TRBV6-5
TGTGCCAGCAGTTACTCAGGCGGGACCCACAATTCACCCCTCCACTTT
CASSYSGGTHNSPLHF
>many|TRBD2|TRBJ2-7|TRBV7-8
TGTGCCAGCAGCTTTAGCGGGGGCTCCTACGAGCAGTACTTC
CASSFSGGSYEQYF
>many|-|TRBJ2-2|TRBV20-1
TGCAGTGCTAGAGAAATGTTAACCGGGGAGCTGTTTTTT
CSAREMLTGELFF
>many|-|TRBJ1-2|TRBV10-3
TGTGCCATCAGTGAGTTCAGGGCCAAGGGCTACACCTTC
CAISEFRAKGYTF
>-|-|TRBJ1-6|TRBV7-4
TGTGCCAGCAGCCAGAGACAGGAAAATTCACCCCTCCACTTT
CASSQRQENSPLHF
>-|TRBD2|TRBJ2-7|TRBV29-1
TGCAGCGCAACAACGACAGCGGGAGACGAGCAGTACTTC
CSATTTAGDEQYF
>many|TRBD2|TRBJ2-2|TRBV20-1
TGCAGTGCTCCCAGACGGGGGGGGACCCGCACCGGGGAGCTGTTTTTT
CSAPRRGGTRTGELFF
>many|-|TRBJ1-5|TRBV9
TGTGCCAGCAGCATTTTCGGGGGTGGTCAGCCCCAGCATTTT
CASSIFGGGQPQHF
>-|TRBD1|TRBJ1-5|TRBV9
TGTGCCAGCAGCCTAGAGGACAGGAATCAGCCCCAGCATTTT
CASSLEDRNQPQHF
>-|-|TRBJ2-2|TRBV5-4
TGTGCCAGCAGCTTGGAGGGGGGCCGGACCGGGGAGCTGTTTTTT
CASSLEGGRTGELFF
>-|-|TRBJ1-5|TRBV2
TGTGCCAGCAGTGCGCAGGGCCGCAATCAGCCCCAGCATTTT
CASSAQGRNQPQHF
>many|-|TRBJ2-7|TRBV6-1
TGTGCCAGCAGTGAAGGCAGGGCTCACGAGCAGTACTTC
CASSEGRAHEQYF
>-|-|TRBJ1-2|TRBV25-1
TGCGCCAGCAGCCCAGGGATTCTCGCTAACTATGGCCACACCTTC
CASSPGILANYGHTF
>many|-|TRBJ1-1|TRBV2
TGTGCCAGCAGGGGCGGCACTGAAGCTTTCTTT
CASRGGTEAFF
>-|-|TRBJ2-1|TRBV2
TGTGCCAGCAGTTTCGCGGGACCCTACAATGAGCAGTTCTTC
CASSFAGPYNEQFF
>-|-|TRBJ1-2|TRBV7-2
TGTGCCAGCAGCGATTCCCTATGGGGCTACACCTTC
CASSDSLWGYTF
>many|-|TRBJ1-1|TRBV19
TGTGCCAGTAGTATTGGAAGGGGCAGGGAGAACACTGAAGCTTTCTTT
CASSIGRGRENTEAFF
>few|-|TRBJ2-4|TRBV5-1
TGCGCCAGCAGCTTGGTCTGGGGCGAGGGCAAAAACATTCAGTACTTC
CASSLVWGEGKNIQYF
>-|-|TRBJ1-2|TRBV29-1
TGCAGCGGGGGGGGGTACGATGGCTACACCTTC
CSGGGYDGYTF
>-|-|TRBJ1-4|TRBV2
TGTGCCAGCAGGGGCCGGGGGGGTGCAACTAATGAAAAACTGTTTTTT
CASRGRGGATNEKLFF
>many|-|TRBJ1-6|TRBV5-6
TGTGCCAGCAGCTTGGTGGAGGAAAATTCACCCCTCCACTTT
CASSLVEENSPLHF
>many|TRBD1|TRBJ2-7|TRBV4-3
TGCGCCAGCAGCCAGGGAAAGACAGGGACCTACGAGCAGTACTTC
CASSQGKTGTYEQYF
>-|-|TRBJ1-4|TRBV7-9
TGTGCCAGCAGCTTAGAGGGACTTAAACTGTTTTTT
CASSLEGLKLFF
>-|TRBD1|TRBJ1-2|TRBV7-3
TGTGCCGGCAGCTCTAGCGGGACAGGGCTTTGGGGCTACACCTTC
CAGSSSGTGLWGYTF
>many|-|TRBJ2-1|TRBV20-1
TGCAGTGCTAGAGATCTTTGGGGGCTCACCTACAATGAGCAGTTCTTC
CSARDLWGLTYNEQFF
>many|-|TRBJ2-7|TRBV9
TGTGCCAGCAGCGTAGAGAGGGGGACCGAGCAGTACTTC
CASSVERGTEQYF
>once|TRBD2|TRBJ2-1|TRBV19
TGTGCCAGTAAGGGACTACAGTTCTTC
CASKGLQFF
>-|TRBD1|TRBJ1-6|TRBV6-2/TRBV6-3
TGTGCCAGCGGACCCGGGACAGGGGAGGCATCACCCCTCCACTTT
CASGPGTGEASPLHF
>many|-|TRBJ2-5|TRBV25-1
TGTGCCAGCAGTGAATTCTCCGGAGATTACCAAGAGACCCAGTACTTC
CASSEFSGDYQETQYF
>many|-|TRBJ2-7|TRBV7-6
TGTGCCAGCAGCTACCGAGGAGGGGGCCAGTACGAGCAGTACTTC
CASSYRGGGQYEQYF
>-|-|TRBJ2-1|TRBV24-1
TGTGCCACCAGTGATTTTGCCCATTCGGATTTGTTCTTC
CATSDFAHSDLFF
>-|TRBD2|TRBJ2-1|TRBV7-9
TGTGCCAGCAGACAACACGCCTTGAGCGGGGGGGACTTTGAGCAGTTCTTC
CASRQHALSGGDFEQFF
>-|TRBD2|TRBJ2-1|TRBV24-1
TGTGCCACCAGTGATGCCCTGGCGGGGGGGCTAGCTGAGCAGTTCTTC
CATSDALAGGLAEQFF
>few|-|TRBJ2-7|TRBV10-3
TGTGCCATCAGTGAAAGGTCTAGCGTATACGAGCAGTACTTC
CAISERSSVYEQYF
>many|-|TRBJ2-7|TRBV5-1
TGCGCCAGCCGTGGAGACGGACTCTACGAGCAGTACTTC
CASRGDGLYEQYF
>-|-|TRBJ2-7|TRBV7-3
TGTGCCAGCAGCCAAGATGAAGGTCCCGCTCTGTCCTACGAGCAGTACTTC
CASSQDEGPALSYEQYF
>once|TRBD2|TRBJ2-7|TRBV7-2
TGTGCCAGCAGCGGGACTAGCGGGAGCTCCTACGAGCAGTACTTC
CASSGTSGSSYEQYF
>-|TRBD1|TRBJ2-5|TRBV7-7
TGTGCCAGCAGCAGCAGGGGGCCGGGGGAGACCCAGTACTTC
CASSSRGPGETQYF
>many|TRBD2|TRBJ2-7|TRBV4-1
TGCGCCAGCAGCGCGTTCTTCGGGGGGGAGAGTTACGAGCAGTACTTC
CASSAFFGGESYEQYF
>-|TRBD1|TRBJ1-6|TRBV7-9
TGTGCCAGCAGCCTTTTACAGGGGACGTCACCCCTCCACTTT
CASSLLQGTSPLHF
>-|-|TRBJ1-2|TRBV10-1
TGTGCAAGCCGCTCGACTAGCGGAAACTATGGCTACACCTTC
CASRSTSGNYGYTF
>-|-|TRBJ1-2|TRBV15
TGTGCCACCAGCAGTGACCTCGCAGCCGTGTATGGCTACACCTTC
CATSSDLAAVYGYTF